Detailed here is one T cell receptor (beta chain). Its antigen is as yet unknown. Extraction and reverse transcription of RNA yielded cDNA as the sequencing template. The assay was immunoSEQ multiplex PCR, and TCRdb's table has in-frame clones only and misses some. This table has about 180,000 clones, approximately 49% appearing once. These data are taken from a study of CD8+ T cells in alopecia areata. Study-level results: With patients, TCR sharing proved less clear than in mice, a difference possibly related to HLA. Normal skin contains resident alphabeta T cells, and these are also sequenced in scalp samples.

This CDR3 is 17 amino acids long. The J segment lost 8 bases and the V segment lost 3 bases, leaving 14 bases of the junction unmatched. The germline CDR1 and CDR2 sequences are MGHDK and SYGVNS. Treatment indicated: oral pan-JAK inhibitor, 5-10 mg twice daily. T lymphocytes (CD4+ and CD8+) were sorted from PBMCs. Sequenced material: CD8+ T cells sorted from blood, taken at week 52, from a patient treated with tofacitinib. The chain joins TRBV25-1 to TRBJ2-1, with TRBD2 matching over 9 bases. The TCR was taken from a human donor with alopecia areata. This CDR3 reads CASSESSGGTSAHEQFF. The CDR3 coding sequence is TGTGCCAGCAGTGAGTCAAGCGGGGGGACCTCAGCCCATGAGCAGTTCTTC.